This T cell receptor beta chain was identified in a study of blood T cells in healthy people across ages. Whole-study findings and limits: There were more naive CD4+ cells and higher diversity in long-lived donors than in aged donors.

Per sample, at least 5.5 micrograms of total RNA were extracted. The sample holds one count of this clonotype. The antigen remains unidentified. A sample-barcoded 5' primer and a J-beta primer mix were used in a second PCR of roughly 7 to 12 cycles. Each cDNA molecule was tagged by a template-switch adaptor with 12 random nucleotides. TCRdb ran MiXCR on the 5' RACE reads and lists one entry per CDR3 protein. The sample has hundreds of thousands of distinct CDR3 sequences; roughly three fifths are singletons. The V end lost 1 base, the J end lost 3 bases, and 6 bases lay between the germline ends. The CDR3 covers 13 residues. The germline gives CDR1 SEHNR, CDR2 FQNEAQ (reference sequence).

This chain uses TRBV7-9 with TRBJ1-1; D not certain. The sample comprised blood. This sequence was found in a man aged 40-55 years in good health. CDR3 amino acids: CASSLERYTEAFF. The CDR3 DNA is TGTGCCAGCAGCTTAGAAAGATACACTGAAGCTTTCTTT. The whole variable domain, remainder taken from reference TRBV7-9 and TRBJ1-1, is DTGVSQNPRHKITKRGQNVTFRCDPISEHNRLYWYRQTLGQGPEFLTYFQNEAQLEKSRLLSDRFSAERPKGSFSTLEIQRTEQGDSAMYLCASSLERYTEAFFGQGTRLTVV.